Presented here are 3 T cell receptor beta chains from one specimen sequenced in a study of control samples from healthy donors and cancer patients. Only in-frame clones appear in the TCRdb table, and some are missing; sequencing was by immunoSEQ multiplex PCR. In the table there are tens of thousands of clones, less than 90% of which are singletons. The sample taken for sequencing was blood. The source is a woman aged 70-85 years in good health.

This chain joins TRBV11-2 and TRBJ2-7; D unclear. The V and J ends lost 0 bases and 3 bases respectively, with 18 bases between them. The CDR3 is 17 amino acids. Germline V gives CDR1 SGHAT, CDR2 FQNNGV. The CDR3 region is CASSLDASRSGLYEQYF. DNA of the CDR3: TGTGCCAGCAGCTTAGACGCTTCGCGTTCCGGCCTCTACGAGCAGTACTTC.

The chain has TRBV28 and TRBJ1-5; D is ambiguous. Germline V gives CDR1 MDHEN, CDR2 SYDVKM. The length of the CDR3 is 14 residues. The V and J ends lost 6 bases and 5 bases respectively, with 14 bases between them. DNA for the CDR3: TGTGCCAGCAGCCGAACTCAAAGTGATCAGCCCCAGCATTTT. Translating it yields CASSRTQSDQPQHF.

The gene calls are TRBV19 and TRBJ2-3; D is uncertain. The germline gives CDR1 LNHDA, CDR2 SQIVND (reference sequence). The V end was cut by 3 bases, the J end by 2 bases, with 3 bases between. This CDR3 has 12 amino acids. The CDR3 spells CASSMPTDTQYF. CDR3 sequence (DNA): TGTGCCAGTAGTATGCCCACAGATACGCAGTATTTT.